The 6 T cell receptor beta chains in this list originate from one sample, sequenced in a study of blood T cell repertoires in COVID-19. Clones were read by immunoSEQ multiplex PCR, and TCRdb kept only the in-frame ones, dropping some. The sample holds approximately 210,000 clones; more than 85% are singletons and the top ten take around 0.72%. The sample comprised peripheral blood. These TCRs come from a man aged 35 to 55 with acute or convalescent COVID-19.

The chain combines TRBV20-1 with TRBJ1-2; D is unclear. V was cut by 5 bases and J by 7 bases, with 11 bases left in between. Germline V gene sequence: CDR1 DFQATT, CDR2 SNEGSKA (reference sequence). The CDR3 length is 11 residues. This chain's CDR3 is CSAASSAGYTF. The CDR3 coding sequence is TGCAGTGCTGCCTCGAGCGCTGGCTACACCTTC.

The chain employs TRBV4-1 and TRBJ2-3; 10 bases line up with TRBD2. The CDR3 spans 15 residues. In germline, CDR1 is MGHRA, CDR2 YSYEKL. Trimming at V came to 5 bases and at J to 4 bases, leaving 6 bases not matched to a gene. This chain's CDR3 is CASSSGLAAADTQYF. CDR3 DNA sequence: TGCGCCAGCAGCTCCGGACTAGCGGCCGCAGATACGCAGTATTTT.

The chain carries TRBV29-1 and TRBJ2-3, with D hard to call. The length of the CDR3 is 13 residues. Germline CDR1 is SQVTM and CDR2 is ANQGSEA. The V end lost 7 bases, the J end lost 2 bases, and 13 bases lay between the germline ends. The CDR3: CSARPGTTDTQYF. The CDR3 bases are TGCAGCGCTAGACCGGGTACCACAGATACGCAGTATTTT.

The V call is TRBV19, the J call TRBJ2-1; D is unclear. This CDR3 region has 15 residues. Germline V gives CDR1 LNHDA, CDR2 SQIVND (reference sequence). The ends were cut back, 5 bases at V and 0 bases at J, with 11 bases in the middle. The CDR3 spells CASSPRASSYNEQFF. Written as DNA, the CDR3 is TGTGCCAGTAGTCCCCGTGCCAGCTCCTACAATGAGCAGTTCTTC. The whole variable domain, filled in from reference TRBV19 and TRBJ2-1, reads DGGITQSPKYLFRKEGQNVTLSCEQNLNHDAMYWYRQDPGQGLRLIYYSQIVNDFQKGDIAEGYSVSREKKESFPLTVTSAQKNPTAFYLCASSPRASSYNEQFFGPGTRLTVL.

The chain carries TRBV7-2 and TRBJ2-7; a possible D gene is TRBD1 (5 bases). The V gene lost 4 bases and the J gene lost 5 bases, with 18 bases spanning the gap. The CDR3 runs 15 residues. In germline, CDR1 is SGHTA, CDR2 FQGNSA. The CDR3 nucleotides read TGTGCCAGCAGCTCCAGGCTCAAACAGGCGGACGAGCAGTACTTC. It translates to CASSSRLKQADEQYF.

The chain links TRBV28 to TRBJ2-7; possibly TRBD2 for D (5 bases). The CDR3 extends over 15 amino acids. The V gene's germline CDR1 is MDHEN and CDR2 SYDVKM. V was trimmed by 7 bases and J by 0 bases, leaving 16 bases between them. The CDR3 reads CASTSGSAHSYEQYF. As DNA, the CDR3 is TGTGCCAGCACGTCGGGTAGCGCGCACTCCTACGAGCAGTACTTC.